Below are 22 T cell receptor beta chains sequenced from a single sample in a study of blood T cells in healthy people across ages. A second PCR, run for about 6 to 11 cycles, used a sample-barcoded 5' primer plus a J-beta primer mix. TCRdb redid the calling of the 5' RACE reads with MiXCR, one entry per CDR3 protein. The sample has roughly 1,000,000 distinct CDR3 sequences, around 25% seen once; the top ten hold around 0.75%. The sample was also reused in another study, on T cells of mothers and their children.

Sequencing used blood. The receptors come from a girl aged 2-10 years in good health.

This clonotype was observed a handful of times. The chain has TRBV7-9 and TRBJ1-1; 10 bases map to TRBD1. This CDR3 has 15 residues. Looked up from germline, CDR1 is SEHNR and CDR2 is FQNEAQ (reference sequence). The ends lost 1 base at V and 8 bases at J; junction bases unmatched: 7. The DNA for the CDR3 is TGTGCCAGCAGCTTAGGACAGGGGGCTATAGAAGAAGCTTTCTTT. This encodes CASSLGQGAIEEAFF.

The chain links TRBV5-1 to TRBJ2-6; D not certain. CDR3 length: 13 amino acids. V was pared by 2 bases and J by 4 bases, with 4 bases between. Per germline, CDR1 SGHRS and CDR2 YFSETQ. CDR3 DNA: TGCGCCAGCAGCTTCTTCGGGGCCAACGTCCTGACTTTC. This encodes CASSFFGANVLTF.

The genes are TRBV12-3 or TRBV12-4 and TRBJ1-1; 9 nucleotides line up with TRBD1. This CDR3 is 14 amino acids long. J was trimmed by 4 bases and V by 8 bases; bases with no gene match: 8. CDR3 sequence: CASGSGTGLTEAFF. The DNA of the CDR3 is TGTGCCAGCGGATCCGGGACAGGGCTCACTGAAGCTTTCTTT.

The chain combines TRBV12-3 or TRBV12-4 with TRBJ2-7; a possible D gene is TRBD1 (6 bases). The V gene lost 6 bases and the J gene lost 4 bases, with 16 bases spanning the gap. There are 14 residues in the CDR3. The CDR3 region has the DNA TGTGCCAGCAGCCCCTGGGACAATAGTTACGAGCAGTACTTC. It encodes CASSPWDNSYEQYF.

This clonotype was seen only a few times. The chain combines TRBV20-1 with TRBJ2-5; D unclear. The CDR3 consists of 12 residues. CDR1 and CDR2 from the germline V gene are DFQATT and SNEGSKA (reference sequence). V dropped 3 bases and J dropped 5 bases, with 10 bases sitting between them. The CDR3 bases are TGCAGTGCTAGCAACCGGCGGGAGACCCAGTACTTC. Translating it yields CSASNRRETQYF.

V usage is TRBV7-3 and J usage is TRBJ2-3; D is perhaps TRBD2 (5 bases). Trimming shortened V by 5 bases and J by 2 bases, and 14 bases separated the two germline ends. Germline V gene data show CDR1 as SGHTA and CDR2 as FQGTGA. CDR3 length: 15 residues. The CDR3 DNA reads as TGTGCCAGCAGCCCCGGGGATTTTTTCACAGATACGCAGTATTTT. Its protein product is CASSPGDFFTDTQYF. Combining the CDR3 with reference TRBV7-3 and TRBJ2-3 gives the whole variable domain GAGVSQTPSNKVTEKGKYVELRCDPISGHTALYWYRQSLGQGPEFLIYFQGTGAADDSGLPNDRFFAVRPEGSVSTLKIQRTERGDSAVYLCASSPGDFFTDTQYFGPGTRLTVL.

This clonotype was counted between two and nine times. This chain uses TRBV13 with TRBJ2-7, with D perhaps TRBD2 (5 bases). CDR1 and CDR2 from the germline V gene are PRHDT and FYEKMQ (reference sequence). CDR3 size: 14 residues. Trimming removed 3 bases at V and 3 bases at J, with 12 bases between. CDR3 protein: CASSLSSSNYEQYF. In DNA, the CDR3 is TGTGCCAGCAGCTTGTCTAGCTCCAACTACGAGCAGTACTTC.

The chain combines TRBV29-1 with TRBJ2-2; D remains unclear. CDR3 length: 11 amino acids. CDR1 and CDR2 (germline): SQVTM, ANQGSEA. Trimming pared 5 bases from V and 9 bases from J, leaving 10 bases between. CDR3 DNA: TGCAGCGTTAAGAACAATCGGGAGCTGTTTTTT. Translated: CSVKNNRELFF.

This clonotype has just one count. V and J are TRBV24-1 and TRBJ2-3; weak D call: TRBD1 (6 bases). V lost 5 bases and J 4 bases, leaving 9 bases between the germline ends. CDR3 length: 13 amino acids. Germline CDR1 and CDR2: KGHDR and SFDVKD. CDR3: CATSGAGADTQYF. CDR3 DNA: TGTGCCACCAGTGGAGCAGGGGCAGATACGCAGTATTTT.

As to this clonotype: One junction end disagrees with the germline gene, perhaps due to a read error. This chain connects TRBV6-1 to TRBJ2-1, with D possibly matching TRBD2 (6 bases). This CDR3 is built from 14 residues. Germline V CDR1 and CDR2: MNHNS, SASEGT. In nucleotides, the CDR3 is TGTGCCAGCAGTGGTAGGGCTAGCGTCCTTAGTAGAGTCTTC. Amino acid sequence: CASSGRASVLSRVF.

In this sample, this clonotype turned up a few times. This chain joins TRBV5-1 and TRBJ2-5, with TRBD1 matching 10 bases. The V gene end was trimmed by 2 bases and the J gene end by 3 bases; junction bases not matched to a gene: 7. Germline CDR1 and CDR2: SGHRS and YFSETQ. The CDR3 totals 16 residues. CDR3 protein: CASSFQPGTGEETQYF. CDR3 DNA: TGCGCCAGCAGCTTCCAACCCGGGACAGGGGAAGAGACCCAGTACTTC.

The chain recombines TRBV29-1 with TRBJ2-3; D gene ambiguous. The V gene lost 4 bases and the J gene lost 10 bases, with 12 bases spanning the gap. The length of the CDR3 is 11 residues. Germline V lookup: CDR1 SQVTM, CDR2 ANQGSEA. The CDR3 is CSVVLSDAQYF. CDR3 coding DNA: TGCAGCGTTGTATTGTCGGATGCGCAGTATTTT.

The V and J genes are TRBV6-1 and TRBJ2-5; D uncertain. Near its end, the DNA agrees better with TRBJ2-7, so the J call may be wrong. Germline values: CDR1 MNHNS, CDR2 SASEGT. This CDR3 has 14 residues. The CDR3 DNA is TGTGCCAGCAGTGAAGACTCCTGGGCCTACGAGCAGTACTTC. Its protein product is CASSEDSWAYEQYF.

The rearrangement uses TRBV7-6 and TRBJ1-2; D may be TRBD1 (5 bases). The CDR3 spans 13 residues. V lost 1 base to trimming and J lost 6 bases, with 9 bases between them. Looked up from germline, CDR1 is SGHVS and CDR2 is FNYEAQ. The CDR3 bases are TGTGCCAGCAGCTTAGGGGGGAAAGATGGCTACACCTTC. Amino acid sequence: CASSLGGKDGYTF.

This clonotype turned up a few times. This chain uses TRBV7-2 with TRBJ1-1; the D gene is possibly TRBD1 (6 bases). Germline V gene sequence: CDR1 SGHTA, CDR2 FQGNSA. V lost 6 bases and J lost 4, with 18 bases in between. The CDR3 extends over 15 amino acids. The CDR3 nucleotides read TGTGCCAGCAGAGATCCAGGGGTAGGAGGCACTGAAGCTTTCTTT. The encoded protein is CASRDPGVGGTEAFF.

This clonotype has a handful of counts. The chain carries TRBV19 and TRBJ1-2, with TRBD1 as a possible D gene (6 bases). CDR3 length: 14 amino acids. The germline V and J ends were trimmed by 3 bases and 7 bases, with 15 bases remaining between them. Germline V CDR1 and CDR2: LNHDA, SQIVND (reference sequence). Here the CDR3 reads CASSISGGGRGYTF. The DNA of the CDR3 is TGTGCCAGTAGTATCTCAGGAGGGGGTCGTGGCTACACCTTC.

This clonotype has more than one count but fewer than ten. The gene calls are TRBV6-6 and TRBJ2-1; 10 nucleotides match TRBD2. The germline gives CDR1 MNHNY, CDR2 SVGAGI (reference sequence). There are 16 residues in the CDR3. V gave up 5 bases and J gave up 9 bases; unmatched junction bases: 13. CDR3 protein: CASSHFYVAGGGEQFF. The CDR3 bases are TGTGCCAGCAGTCACTTCTATGTAGCGGGAGGCGGTGAGCAGTTCTTC.

The CDR3 sequence: CSVEGGGDIQYF. CDR3 sequence (DNA): TGCAGCGTTGAAGGGGGTGGAGACATTCAGTACTTC. The chain combines TRBV29-1 with TRBJ2-4; D gene uncertain. V lost 1 base, J lost 8 bases, and 9 bases lay in between. Germline lookup yields CDR1 SQVTM and CDR2 ANQGSEA. CDR3 length: 12 residues.

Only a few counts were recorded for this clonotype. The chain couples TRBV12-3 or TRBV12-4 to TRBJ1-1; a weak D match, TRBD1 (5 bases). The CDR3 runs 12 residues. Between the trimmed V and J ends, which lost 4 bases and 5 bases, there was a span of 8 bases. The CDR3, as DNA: TGTGCCAGCAGTTCGAAGGGGACTGAAGCTTTCTTT. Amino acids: CASSSKGTEAFF.

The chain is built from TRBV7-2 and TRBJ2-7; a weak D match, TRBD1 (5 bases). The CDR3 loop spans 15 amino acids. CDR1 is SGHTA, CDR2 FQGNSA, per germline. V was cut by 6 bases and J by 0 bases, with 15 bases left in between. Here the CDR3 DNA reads TGTGCCAGCAGAGAAGACAGATTTAACTCCTACGAGCAGTACTTC. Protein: CASREDRFNSYEQYF.

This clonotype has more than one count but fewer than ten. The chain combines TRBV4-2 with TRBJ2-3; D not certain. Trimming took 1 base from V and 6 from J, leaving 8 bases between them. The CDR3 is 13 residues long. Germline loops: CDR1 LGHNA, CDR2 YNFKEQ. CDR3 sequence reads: CASSQATPDTQYF. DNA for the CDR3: TGTGCCAGCAGCCAAGCCACCCCGGATACGCAGTATTTT.

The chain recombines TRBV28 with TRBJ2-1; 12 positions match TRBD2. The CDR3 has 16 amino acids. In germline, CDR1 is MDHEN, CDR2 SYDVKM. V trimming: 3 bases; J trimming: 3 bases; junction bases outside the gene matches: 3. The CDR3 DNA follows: TGTGCCAGCAGTTTTCAACTAGCGGGAGGCTACAATGAGCAGTTCTTC. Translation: CASSFQLAGGYNEQFF.